These 32 T cell receptor beta chains were sequenced from one sample in a study of T cell responses to AZD1222 COVID-19 vaccine. Generated by immunoSEQ multiplex PCR, the TCRdb table keeps only in-frame clones and is missing some. The table lists tens of thousands of clones, less than 95% of them singletons, with over 30% in the top ten. Sample: peripheral blood, taken 28 days after the second AZD1222 dose. The source of these receptors is an adult who received the AZD1222 COVID-19 vaccine.

V and J are TRBV18 and TRBJ1-4; no reliable D call. The CDR3 is 14 residues long. CDR1 KGHSH and CDR2 LQKENI come from the germline V gene. V shed 0 bases and J shed 8 bases, with 10 bases lying between them. Here the CDR3 DNA reads TGTGCCAGCTCACCACCGGGTGCGGAGGAAAAACTGTTTTTT. This translates into CASSPPGAEEKLFF.

The rearrangement links TRBV25-1 to TRBJ2-2, with unresolved D. V was clipped by 1 base and J by 5 bases, with 8 bases between them. Germline V CDR1 and CDR2: MGHDK, SYGVNS. The CDR3 is 14 residues long. The CDR3 DNA reads as TGTGCCAGCAGTGAATTTGGTGGGACCGGGGAGCTGTTTTTT. Encoded protein: CASSEFGGTGELFF.

The chain employs TRBV10-3 and TRBJ2-1, with TRBD2 matching 12 bases. V lost 9 bases, J lost 3 bases, and 12 bases stayed unmatched. In germline, CDR1 is ENHRY, CDR2 SYGVKD. This CDR3 is 17 amino acids long. For the CDR3, the DNA is TGTGCCATTGCTTTCATCCAACTAGCGGGGGGCTACAATGAGCAGTTCTTC. Translation: CAIAFIQLAGGYNEQFF.

The chain carries TRBV11-2 and TRBJ2-3; TRBD2 matches 8 bases. CDR1 is SGHAT, CDR2 FQNNGV, per germline. The V segment lost 6 bases and the J segment 2 bases; nucleotides outside the gene matches: 10. The CDR3 runs to 16 residues. CDR3 nucleotide sequence: TGTGCCAGCAGGGGTCAGCGGGGGTTCTCCACAGATACGCAGTATTTT. Encoded protein: CASRGQRGFSTDTQYF.

The V and J genes are TRBV29-1 and TRBJ1-2; TRBD1 aligns across 9 bases. Unmatched junction bases numbered 11, after V lost 5 bases and J lost 4 bases. Germline V CDR1 and CDR2: SQVTM, ANQGSEA. This CDR3 is 15 amino acids long. This CDR3 reads CSVNSLQGAGYGYTF. Here the CDR3 DNA reads TGCAGCGTTAACTCGTTACAGGGGGCTGGCTATGGCTACACCTTC. Looking up the rest from reference TRBV29-1 and TRBJ1-2 gives the full variable domain: SAVISQKPSRDICQRGTSLTIQCQVDSQVTMMFWYRQQPGQSLTLIATANQGSEATYESGFVIDKFPISRPNLTFSTLTVSNMSPEDSSIYLCSVNSLQGAGYGYTFGSGTRLTVV.

This chain connects TRBV23-1 to TRBJ1-2; D may be TRBD1 (5 bases). TRBV23-1 is identified as an open reading frame with a role that is uncertain. This CDR3 spans 14 amino acids. Trimming pared 0 bases from V and 12 bases from J, leaving 17 bases between. The DNA for the CDR3 is TGCGCCAGCAGTCAATCGCAGGGTATAATTTCGAACACCTTC. This sequence encodes CASSQSQGIISNTF.

V is TRBV5-1 and J is TRBJ1-1; a weak D match, TRBD1 (6 bases). Germline V gene data show CDR1 as SGHRS and CDR2 as YFSETQ. Between the trimmed V and J ends, which lost 3 bases and 5 bases, there was a span of 11 bases. The CDR3 contains 13 residues. The CDR3 here is CASSSDRLTEAFF. The CDR3 nucleotides are TGCGCCAGCAGCTCTGACAGGCTAACTGAAGCTTTCTTT.

V and J are TRBV6-9 and TRBJ1-2; 8 nucleotides line up with TRBD1. CDR3 length equals 16 residues. Germline V gives CDR1 MNHGY, CDR2 SVAAGI. After removal of 7 bases from V and 3 bases from J, the junction contained 13 bases not matched to a gene. The CDR3 loop is CASTSPPGGFDYGYTF. CDR3 nucleotide sequence: TGTGCCAGCACCTCACCCCCAGGGGGCTTCGACTATGGCTACACCTTC.

The V and J genes are TRBV27 and TRBJ2-3, with 10 bases that match TRBD1. The CDR3 contains 15 residues. Per the germline V gene, CDR1 is MNHEY and CDR2 is SMNVEV (reference sequence). V trimming: 6 bases; J trimming: 1 base; junction bases outside the gene matches: 4. Here the CDR3 reads CASRIDRGRTDTQYF. The CDR3 coding sequence is TGTGCCAGCAGGATAGACAGGGGGCGCACAGATACGCAGTATTTT.

This clone has only one observation. The V gene is TRBV7-2, the J gene TRBJ2-2; D gene uncertain. V was pared by 5 bases and J by 5 bases, with 18 bases between. The CDR3 has 16 amino acids. Germline CDR1 SGHTA, CDR2 FQGNSA. The CDR3 reads CASSPWNRVGTGELFF. CDR3 in DNA: TGTGCCAGCAGCCCGTGGAATAGGGTGGGGACCGGGGAGCTGTTTTTT.

The gene calls are TRBV19 and TRBJ2-1, with D uncertain. Germline CDR1 and CDR2: LNHDA and SQIVND (reference sequence). Trimming stripped 1 base from V and 0 bases from J, with 7 bases between. The CDR3 loop spans 15 amino acids. CDR3 amino acids: CASSIGDSSYNEQFF. CDR3 DNA: TGTGCCAGTAGTATAGGGGATAGCTCCTACAATGAGCAGTTCTTC.

The V gene is TRBV5-1, the J gene TRBJ2-2, with 8 bases identical to TRBD2. Losses at the gene ends were 5 bases for V and 2 bases for J; bases not matched to a gene: 5. CDR3 length: 15 residues. The V gene's germline CDR1 is SGHRS and CDR2 YFSETQ. The CDR3 spells CASRRGAGNTGELFF. CDR3 DNA sequence: TGCGCCAGCAGGCGGGGGGCTGGTAACACCGGGGAGCTGTTTTTT.

CDR3 DNA: TGTGCCAGCAGCTTAGTTGCAGAGACCCAGTACTTC. This encodes CASSLVAETQYF. The V gene is TRBV7-8, the J gene TRBJ2-5; no firm D call. Deletions cut 1 base from V and 4 bases from J, with 4 bases between. Germline values: CDR1 SGHVS, CDR2 FQNEAQ. CDR3 length equals 12 residues.

V is TRBV5-6 and J is TRBJ1-6; the D gene is possibly TRBD1 (6 bases). This CDR3 is built from 14 residues. V was cut by 1 base and J by 10 bases, with 12 bases left in between. The germline V gene encodes CDR1 SGHDT and CDR2 YYEEEE. DNA of the CDR3: TGTGCCAGCAGCTTGTTGCAGGGGAAATCACCCCTCCACTTT. This sequence encodes CASSLLQGKSPLHF.

This clone was found once. The V gene is TRBV4-3, the J gene TRBJ1-2, with TRBD1 as a possible D gene (6 bases). The CDR3 covers 15 residues. Trimming stripped 5 bases from V and 0 bases from J, with 13 bases between. The germline V gene encodes CDR1 LGHNA and CDR2 YSLEER. CDR3 protein: CASSLDSHTNYGYTF. CDR3 in DNA: TGCGCCAGCAGCTTGGACAGTCATACTAACTATGGCTACACCTTC.

This chain links TRBV7-6 with TRBJ1-6, with 10 bases identical to TRBD1. CDR1 and CDR2 from the germline V gene are SGHVS and FNYEAQ. The CDR3 totals 15 residues. V lost 5 bases, J lost 9 bases, and 7 bases stayed unmatched. DNA for the CDR3: TGTGCCAGCAGCAACCGGACAGGGGGAATTTCACCCCTCCACTTT. This gives the protein CASSNRTGGISPLHF.

V and J are TRBV7-2 and TRBJ1-2; TRBD1 is a possible D gene (6 bases). The length of the CDR3 is 12 residues. CDR1 is SGHTA, CDR2 FQGNSA, per germline. V was shortened by 5 bases and J by 11 bases, with 15 bases between the two germline ends. The CDR3 bases are TGTGCCAGCAGCCCTCAGGGGAGGGGTTACACCTTC. Residues: CASSPQGRGYTF. Full variable domain (outside the CDR3, taken from reference TRBV7-2 and TRBJ1-2): GAGVSQSPSNKVTEKGKDVELRCDPISGHTALYWYRQSLGQGLEFLIYFQGNSAPDKSGLPSDRFSAERTGGSVSTLTIQRTQQEDSAVYLCASSPQGRGYTFGSGTRLTVV.

The V call is TRBV19, the J call TRBJ2-2; TRBD1 matches 9 bases. Trimming cost V 4 bases and J 0 bases; bases outside gene matches: 3. Germline values: CDR1 LNHDA, CDR2 SQIVND (reference sequence). This CDR3 is built from 16 residues. In nucleotides, the CDR3 is TGTGCCAGTAGTACCCGACAGGGGGCGAACACCGGGGAGCTGTTTTTT. Amino acid sequence: CASSTRQGANTGELFF.

The chain employs TRBV19 and TRBJ2-1; TRBD1 might be the D (6 bases). Trimming left V 5 bases short and J 6 bases short, with 20 bases between. This CDR3 region has 16 residues. The germline V gene has CDR1 LNHDA and CDR2 SQIVND (reference sequence). This chain's CDR3 is CASSFPPGARLNEQFF. For the CDR3, the DNA is TGTGCCAGTAGTTTCCCCCCAGGGGCCCGCCTCAATGAGCAGTTCTTC.

This clone has a handful of counts. The rearrangement links TRBV9 to TRBJ1-2; 7 positions agree with TRBD1. The CDR3 loop spans 13 amino acids. The V segment lost 3 bases and the J segment 5 bases; nucleotides outside the gene matches: 4. Germline assignment: CDR1 SGDLS and CDR2 YYNGEE. The CDR3 DNA follows: TGTGCCAGCAGCGGCTCGACAGGGTATGGCTACACCTTC. Its translation: CASSGSTGYGYTF. Full variable domain (rest looked up from reference TRBV9 and TRBJ1-2): DSGVTQTPKHLITATGQRVTLRCSPRSGDLSVYWYQQSLDQGLQFLIQYYNGEERAKGNILERFSAQQFPDLHSELNLSSLELGDSALYFCASSGSTGYGYTFGSGTRLTVV.

This chain connects TRBV7-2 to TRBJ1-4, with TRBD1 identical over 7 bases. CDR1 is SGHTA and CDR2 is FQGNSA in the germline V gene. J lost 4 bases, V lost 7 bases, and 6 bases had no gene match. The CDR3 runs 14 residues. The CDR3 DNA is TGTGCCAGCAACAGACAGGGTCTTAATGAAAAACTGTTTTTT. The encoded protein is CASNRQGLNEKLFF.

The chain carries TRBV11-3 and TRBJ1-4, with unresolved D. V was trimmed by 5 bases and J by 5 bases, leaving 12 bases between them. CDR1 is SGHNT and CDR2 is YENEEA in the germline V gene. This CDR3 is 14 amino acids long. CDR3 sequence: CASSRGSENEKLFF. In DNA form, the CDR3 reads TGTGCCAGCAGCCGGGGTAGCGAAAATGAAAAACTGTTTTTT.

This rearrangement joins TRBV6-2 or TRBV6-3 to TRBJ2-7; D is perhaps TRBD2 (7 bases). Germline V gene lookup returns CDR1 MNHEY and CDR2 SVGEGT. Trimming left V 8 bases short and J 7 bases short, with 21 bases between. This CDR3 has 14 residues. The CDR3 nucleotides read TGTGCCAGCGGCCCGAGGGGGGGTCGGGGAGAGCAGTACTTC. Translated, it gives CASGPRGGRGEQYF.

The chain recombines TRBV6-5 with TRBJ2-3; 7 positions match TRBD1. Unmatched junction bases numbered 3, after V lost 7 bases and J lost 2 bases. The CDR3 is made up of 13 amino acids. The germline gives CDR1 MNHEY, CDR2 SVGAGI. Written as DNA, the CDR3 is TGTGCCAGCAAAGACAGGGCCACAGATACGCAGTATTTT. Its protein product is CASKDRATDTQYF.

This clone was seen only a few times. This chain uses TRBV4-1 with TRBJ2-7, with no clear D. V lost 0 bases to trimming and J lost 2 bases, with 17 bases between them. CDR1 and CDR2 (germline): MGHRA, YSYEKL. The CDR3 is made up of 17 amino acids. The CDR3 DNA reads as TGCGCCAGCAGCCAAGATCTAGGAACAGTCTTAGCCTACGAGCAGTACTTC. Translation: CASSQDLGTVLAYEQYF.

V gene TRBV5-1 combines with J gene TRBJ1-3; D unclear. There are 15 residues in the CDR3. Germline values: CDR1 SGHRS, CDR2 YFSETQ. Trimming shortened V by 5 bases and J by 0 bases, and 12 bases separated the two germline ends. DNA for the CDR3: TGCGCCAGCAGTGCGGAAGCCGTCTCTGGAAACACCATATATTTT. This codes for CASSAEAVSGNTIYF.

The rearrangement links TRBV27 to TRBJ1-4; a possible D gene is TRBD1 (6 bases). In germline, CDR1 is MNHEY, CDR2 SMNVEV (reference sequence). The length of the CDR3 is 15 residues. The V gene lost 5 bases and the J gene lost 8 bases, with 18 bases spanning the gap. The CDR3 loop reads CASSDTTGSGEKLFF. In DNA, the CDR3 is TGTGCCAGCAGTGATACAACAGGGTCCGGCGAAAAACTGTTTTTT.

A single count supports this clone. The chain employs TRBV4-3 and TRBJ1-4; D gene unclear. This CDR3 region has 13 residues. Germline loops: CDR1 LGHNA, CDR2 YSLEER. V was cut by 2 bases and J by 14 bases, with 15 bases left in between. CDR3 in amino acids: CASSQPGSPLLFF. CDR3 DNA sequence: TGCGCCAGCAGCCAACCGGGTTCCCCTTTGCTGTTTTTT.

This chain joins TRBV6-5 and TRBJ1-2; D remains ambiguous. The CDR3 is 11 residues long. V lost 7 bases and J 4 bases, leaving 7 bases between the germline ends. Germline V lookup: CDR1 MNHEY, CDR2 SVGAGI. This chain's CDR3 is CASTTLYGYTF. DNA for the CDR3: TGTGCCAGCACCACTCTCTATGGCTACACCTTC.

This chain uses TRBV15 with TRBJ1-2; unclear D gene. The CDR3 has 14 residues. CDR1 LNHNV and CDR2 YYDKDF come from the germline V gene (reference sequence). Trimming took 2 bases from V and 6 from J, leaving 13 bases between them. For the CDR3, the DNA is TGTGCCACCAGCAGACAGGAGCTTCAGAATGGCTACACCTTC. As protein: CATSRQELQNGYTF.

V gene TRBV29-1 combines with J gene TRBJ1-3; unclear D gene. The CDR3 extends over 14 amino acids. V was cut by 5 bases and J by 0 bases, with 11 bases left in between. Germline V CDR1 and CDR2: SQVTM, ANQGSEA. This CDR3 reads CSVLLGDSGNTIYF. DNA for the CDR3: TGCAGCGTTCTATTGGGAGACTCTGGAAACACCATATATTTT.

The chain is built from TRBV5-4 and TRBJ2-3; the match to TRBD2 covers 13 bases. Per germline, CDR1 SGHNT and CDR2 YYREEE (reference sequence). This CDR3 is built from 18 residues. Losses at the gene ends were 2 bases for V and 2 bases for J; bases not matched to a gene: 8. The CDR3 reads CASSFPRTSGGPTDTQYF. The CDR3 DNA is TGTGCCAGCAGCTTCCCTCGGACTAGCGGGGGTCCCACAGATACGCAGTATTTT. Looking up the rest from reference TRBV5-4 and TRBJ2-3 gives the full variable domain: ETGVTQSPTHLIKTRGQQVTLRCSSQSGHNTVSWYQQALGQGPQFIFQYYREEENGRGNFPPRFSGLQFPNYSSELNVNALELDDSALYLCASSFPRTSGGPTDTQYFGPGTRLTVL.